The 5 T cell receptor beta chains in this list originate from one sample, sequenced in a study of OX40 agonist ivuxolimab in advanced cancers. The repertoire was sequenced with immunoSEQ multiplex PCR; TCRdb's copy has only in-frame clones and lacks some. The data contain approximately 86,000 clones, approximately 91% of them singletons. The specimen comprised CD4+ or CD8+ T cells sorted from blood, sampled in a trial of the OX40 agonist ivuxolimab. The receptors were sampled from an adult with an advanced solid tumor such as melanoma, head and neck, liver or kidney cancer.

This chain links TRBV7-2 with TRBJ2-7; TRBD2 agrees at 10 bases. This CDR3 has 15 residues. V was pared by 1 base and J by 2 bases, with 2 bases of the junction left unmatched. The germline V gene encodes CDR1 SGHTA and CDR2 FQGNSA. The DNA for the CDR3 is TGTGCCAGCAGCTTAGGAGCGGGAGGGCCCTACGAGCAGTACTTC. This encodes CASSLGAGGPYEQYF. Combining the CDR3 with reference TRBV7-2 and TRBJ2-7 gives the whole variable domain GAGVSQSPSNKVTEKGKDVELRCDPISGHTALYWYRQSLGQGLEFLIYFQGNSAPDKSGLPSDRFSAERTGGSVSTLTIQRTQQEDSAVYLCASSLGAGGPYEQYFGPGTRLTVT.

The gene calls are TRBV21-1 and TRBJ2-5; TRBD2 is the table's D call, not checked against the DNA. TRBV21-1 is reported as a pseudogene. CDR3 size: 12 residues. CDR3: CASSNTRETQYF. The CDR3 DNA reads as TGTGCCAGCAGCAACACTCGGGAGACCCAGTACTTC.

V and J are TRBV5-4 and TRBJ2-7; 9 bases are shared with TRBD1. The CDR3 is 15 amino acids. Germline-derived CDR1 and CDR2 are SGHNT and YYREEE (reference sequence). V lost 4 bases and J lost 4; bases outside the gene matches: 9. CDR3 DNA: TGTGCCAGCAGCGCCGGGACAGGGAGGCAATACGAGCAGTACTTC. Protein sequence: CASSAGTGRQYEQYF.

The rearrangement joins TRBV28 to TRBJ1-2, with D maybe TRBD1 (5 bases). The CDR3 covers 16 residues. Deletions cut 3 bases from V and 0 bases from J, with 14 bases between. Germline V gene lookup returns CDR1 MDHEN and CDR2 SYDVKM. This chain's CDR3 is CASSLDGVTANYGYTF. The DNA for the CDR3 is TGTGCCAGCAGTTTGGATGGTGTGACAGCTAACTATGGCTACACCTTC.

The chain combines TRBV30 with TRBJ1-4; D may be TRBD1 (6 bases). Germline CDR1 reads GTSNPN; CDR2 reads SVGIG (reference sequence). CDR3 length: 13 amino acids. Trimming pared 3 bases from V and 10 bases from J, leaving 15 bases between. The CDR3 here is CAWSSGAVGKLFF. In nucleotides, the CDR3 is TGTGCCTGGAGCTCGGGGGCGGTTGGAAAACTGTTTTTT.